The text below deals with one T cell receptor beta chain. This sample is drawn from a study of blood T cell repertoires in COVID-19. The wider study: Researchers got acute and convalescent COVID-19 samples from the United States, Italy and Spain. In each case, the material was cDNA or gDNA derived from T cells, B-cell-depleted T cells, or PBMCs.

The CDR3 is made up of 15 amino acids. V lost 5 bases to trimming and J lost 8 bases; unmatched junction nucleotides: 12. Germline CDR1 is SGHAT and CDR2 is FQNNGV. Original data processing: Amplification from reference gene primers served as the basis for estimated nucleated cell counts. This table comes from immunoSEQ multiplex PCR, and its TCRdb copy is limited to in-frame clones, with some not included. V, J and clone size are taken as reported in that table, and D and trimming were inferred from the DNA itself. The data show some 310,000 clones, with about nine tenths seen just once and 1% held by the top ten.

The rearrangement uses TRBV11-2 and TRBJ1-1, with 9 bases lining up with TRBD1. Sequencing input: peripheral blood. The TCR originated in a man in his fifties with active or convalescent COVID-19. The DNA for the CDR3 is TGTGCCAGCAGCGAACCGTTGGGACAGGGACACGAAGCTTTCTTT. It translates to CASSEPLGQGHEAFF.